What follows are 30 T cell receptor beta chains derived from one specimen sequenced in a study of blood T cell repertoires in COVID-19. Profiling relied on immunoSEQ multiplex PCR, and the TCRdb table lists in-frame clones only, not all of them. The profile shows around 40,000 clones, 87% of them singletons. Source material: peripheral blood. These receptors all come from a man aged 50 to 60 with active or convalescent COVID-19.

This chain links TRBV10-1 with TRBJ1-2; D is undetermined. CDR3 length equals 12 residues. Trimming left V 3 bases short and J 6 bases short, with 8 bases between. Germline-derived CDR1 and CDR2 are WNHNN and SYGVQD (reference sequence). The CDR3 nucleotides read TGCGCCAGCAGTGATGGGCTCGATGGCTACACCTTC. It encodes CASSDGLDGYTF.

The CDR3 sequence is CASSFFSGSPYNEQFF. In DNA, the CDR3 is TGTGCCAGCAGTTTCTTTAGCGGGAGCCCCTACAATGAGCAGTTCTTC. The chain joins TRBV27 to TRBJ2-1; the match to TRBD2 covers 9 bases. The CDR3 runs to 16 residues. Germline trimming cut 3 bases from V and 2 bases from J; bases unmatched to any gene: 5. Germline lookup yields CDR1 MNHEY and CDR2 SMNVEV (reference sequence).

The rearrangement joins TRBV28 to TRBJ1-4; 10 positions match TRBD1. The J segment lost 5 bases and the V segment lost 2 bases, leaving 14 bases of the junction unmatched. The CDR3 has 19 residues. Germline V gene lookup returns CDR1 MDHEN and CDR2 SYDVKM. The CDR3 DNA reads as TGTGCCAGCAGTTTAGGGGGAGGGGACAGGGGCCCGCTAAATGAAAAACTGTTTTTT. Protein: CASSLGGGDRGPLNEKLFF.

The J gene is TRBJ1-5, the V gene TRBV9; no definite D call. CDR3 size: 14 residues. Germline V gene sequence: CDR1 SGDLS, CDR2 YYNGEE. V was shortened by 4 bases and J by 3 bases, with 11 bases between the two germline ends. The CDR3 bases are TGTGCCAGCAGCCCAGACATTAACAATCAGCCCCAGCATTTT. Translating gives CASSPDINNQPQHF.

The gene calls are TRBV7-9 and TRBJ2-1, with a possible D match to TRBD2 (7 bases). Germline V gives CDR1 SEHNR, CDR2 FQNEAQ (reference sequence). Deletions cut 0 bases from V and 2 bases from J, with 11 bases between. The CDR3 runs 16 residues. The CDR3 reads CASSLARGATYNEQFF. The CDR3 coding sequence is TGTGCCAGCAGCTTAGCTCGGGGGGCAACCTACAATGAGCAGTTCTTC.

The chain joins TRBV2 to TRBJ2-1, with 16 positions matching TRBD2. This CDR3 region has 16 residues. In germline, CDR1 is SNHLY, CDR2 FYNNEI. With 3 bases clipped from V and 7 bases from J, the junction kept 3 bases outside the gene matches. Here the CDR3 reads CASSEQGLAGGNEQFF. CDR3 DNA sequence: TGTGCCAGCAGTGAGCAGGGACTAGCGGGAGGGAATGAGCAGTTCTTC.

The CDR3 coding sequence is TGTGCCAGCAGCCAAAAGGGCGGGGGCGGAATCCAAGAGACCCAGTACTTC. It translates to CASSQKGGGGIQETQYF. This chain uses TRBV14 with TRBJ2-5, with D tentatively TRBD2 (7 bases). The germline V gene encodes CDR1 SGHDN and CDR2 FVKESK. The CDR3 is 17 residues long. Trimming took 2 bases from V and 1 from J, leaving 17 bases between them.

This clone was seen a single time. The gene calls are TRBV18 and TRBJ2-7; D perhaps matches TRBD2 (7 bases). This CDR3 region has 16 residues. Germline CDR1 KGHSH, CDR2 LQKENI. V lost 0 bases, J lost 6 bases, and 18 bases lay in between. CDR3 protein: CASSPPGGGSPREQYF. The CDR3 DNA sequence: TGTGCCAGCTCACCACCGGGGGGCGGGAGCCCACGCGAGCAGTACTTC. Drawing the rest from reference TRBV18 and TRBJ2-7, the complete variable domain is NAGVMQNPRHLVRRRGQEARLRCSPMKGHSHVYWYRQLPEEGLKFMVYLQKENIIDESGMPKERFSAEFPKEGPSILRIQQVVRGDSAAYFCASSPPGGGSPREQYFGPGTRLTVT.

The chain has TRBV5-4 and TRBJ2-5; 9 nucleotides match TRBD1. J was trimmed by 2 bases and V by 4 bases; bases with no gene match: 9. Looked up from germline, CDR1 is SGHNT and CDR2 is YYREEE (reference sequence). CDR3 size: 16 residues. CDR3 in amino acids: CASSVTPQGAQETQYF. As DNA, the CDR3 is TGTGCCAGCAGCGTGACGCCACAGGGGGCTCAAGAGACCCAGTACTTC.

The chain has TRBV11-2 and TRBJ1-6; D is ambiguous. Trimming shortened V by 5 bases and J by 6 bases, and 14 bases separated the two germline ends. Germline V CDR1 and CDR2: SGHAT, FQNNGV. This CDR3 is built from 15 residues. CDR3 protein: CASSHEPGSNSPLHF. The CDR3 DNA reads as TGTGCCAGCAGCCACGAACCGGGGAGTAATTCACCCCTCCACTTT.

Written as DNA, the CDR3 is TGTGCCAGCAGTTTTCCGGTCGTTGGTACGCAGTATTTT. It is translated as CASSFPVVGTQYF. The rearrangement uses TRBV11-2 and TRBJ2-3; D is undetermined. The CDR3 length is 13 residues. CDR1 and CDR2 from the germline V gene are SGHAT and FQNNGV. The germline V and J ends were trimmed by 6 bases and 8 bases, with 15 bases remaining between them. The complete variable domain, with remaining parts taken from reference TRBV11-2 and TRBJ2-3, reads EAGVAQSPRYKIIEKRQSVAFWCNPISGHATLYWYQQILGQGPKLLIQFQNNGVVDDSQLPKDRFSAERLKGVDSTLKIQPAKLEDSAVYLCASSFPVVGTQYFGPGTRLTVL.

This clone was seen only once. The V call is TRBV28, the J call TRBJ1-4, with D uncertain. This CDR3 region has 13 residues. The V gene lost 3 bases and the J gene lost 8 bases, with 10 bases spanning the gap. Germline V gives CDR1 MDHEN, CDR2 SYDVKM. CDR3 protein: CASSLNRSEKLFF. Written as DNA, the CDR3 is TGTGCCAGCAGTTTGAACAGATCGGAAAAACTGTTTTTT.

This clone was recorded once. The rearrangement uses TRBV6-4 and TRBJ1-2; D is unresolved. The CDR3 is made up of 13 amino acids. The germline gives CDR1 MRHNA, CDR2 SNTAGT. V lost 10 bases and J 6 bases, leaving 18 bases between the germline ends. Here the CDR3 DNA reads TGTGCCACGCGAGAGGAGGGAGTACATGGCTACACCTTC. It translates to CATREEGVHGYTF.

The chain employs TRBV30 and TRBJ1-3; 9 nucleotides line up with TRBD1. The V gene's germline CDR1 is GTSNPN and CDR2 SVGIG (reference sequence). The CDR3 is 16 amino acids. Trimming took 4 bases from V and 3 from J; bases not matched to a gene: 10. The CDR3 DNA reads as TGTGCCTGGAATATCCGAGACAGGGGGGATGGAAACACCATATATTTT. This encodes CAWNIRDRGDGNTIYF.

CDR3 nucleotides: TGTGCCAGCAACCAGCGGGGGGTACGTTCGGAGACCCAGTACTTC. It codes for CASNQRGVRSETQYF. J is TRBJ2-5 and V is TRBV2, with TRBD2 matching 9 bases. J was trimmed by 5 bases and V by 7 bases; bases with no gene match: 11. The germline gives CDR1 SNHLY, CDR2 FYNNEI. The CDR3 contains 15 residues.

By share of the sample, this clone is medium-sized. The genes are TRBV28 and TRBJ2-7; D is uncertain. The CDR3 sequence is 16 residues long. Germline assignment: CDR1 MDHEN and CDR2 SYDVKM. V shed 6 bases and J shed 1 base, with 19 bases lying between them. The CDR3 sequence is CASSPPLSHLSYEQYF. For the CDR3, the DNA is TGTGCCAGCAGCCCCCCTCTATCCCACCTTTCCTACGAGCAGTACTTC.

The chain couples TRBV7-3 to TRBJ1-6, with a tentative D call TRBD1 (6 bases). Between the trimmed V and J ends, which lost 2 bases and 5 bases, there was a span of 7 bases. CDR3 length equals 14 residues. Germline values: CDR1 SGHTA, CDR2 FQGTGA. CDR3 protein: CASSLQGHNSPLHF. The DNA of the CDR3 is TGTGCCAGCAGCTTACAGGGGCATAATTCACCCCTCCACTTT.

This chain uses TRBV5-1 with TRBJ2-7, with 9 bases identical to TRBD1. The CDR3 has 15 residues. Trimming took 0 bases from V and 5 from J; bases not matched to a gene: 6. Germline CDR1 is SGHRS and CDR2 is YFSETQ. The chain's CDR3 is CASSLGRDRADEQYF. CDR3 DNA: TGCGCCAGCAGCTTGGGCCGGGACAGGGCGGACGAGCAGTACTTC.

The chain recombines TRBV5-1 with TRBJ1-4; D call uncertain. V was clipped by 4 bases and J by 8 bases, with 15 bases between them. CDR3 length equals 14 residues. Germline V gene data show CDR1 as SGHRS and CDR2 as YFSETQ. The CDR3 spells CASSPTPGGEKLFF. The CDR3 DNA reads as TGCGCCAGCAGCCCTACACCCGGAGGGGAAAAACTGTTTTTT.

This sequence joins TRBV27 and TRBJ2-7; maybe TRBD2 (7 bases). This CDR3 region has 12 residues. Germline-derived CDR1 and CDR2 are MNHEY and SMNVEV (reference sequence). Trimming pared 4 bases from V and 7 bases from J, leaving 11 bases between. CDR3 sequence reads: CASSWGGQEQYF. In DNA form, the CDR3 reads TGTGCCAGCAGTTGGGGGGGGCAAGAGCAGTACTTC.

The gene calls are TRBV2 and TRBJ1-6, with a possible D match to TRBD1 (6 bases). The germline V gene has CDR1 SNHLY and CDR2 FYNNEI. The CDR3 length is 16 residues. V was clipped by 5 bases and J by 3 bases, with 14 bases between them. The DNA of the CDR3 is TGTGCCAGCAGTCCCCCCGCGACAGGCTATAATTCACCCCTCCACTTT. It yields the protein CASSPPATGYNSPLHF.

This clone was seen only a few times. The chain recombines TRBV6-5 with TRBJ2-1; D possibly corresponds to TRBD2 (6 bases). The V end was cut by 6 bases, the J end by 2 bases, with 14 bases between. This CDR3 is 15 amino acids long. Germline lookup yields CDR1 MNHEY and CDR2 SVGAGI. This chain's CDR3 is CASSPWWEAYNEQFF. The CDR3 DNA reads as TGTGCCAGCAGCCCGTGGTGGGAGGCCTACAATGAGCAGTTCTTC.

The CDR3 protein is CAWTRRGPDTQYF. In nucleotides, the CDR3 is TGTGCCTGGACTCGTAGGGGGCCAGATACGCAGTATTTT. V is TRBV30 and J is TRBJ2-3; 7 bases match TRBD1. The J segment lost 4 bases and the V segment lost 4 bases, leaving 5 bases of the junction unmatched. Germline CDR1 GTSNPN, CDR2 SVGIG (reference sequence). This CDR3 is 13 amino acids long.

DNA of the CDR3: TGTGCCAGCAGCTTAGCGGCCAGGGCCGGCATTAATTCACCCCTCCACTTT. Protein product: CASSLAARAGINSPLHF. The chain employs TRBV7-8 and TRBJ1-6, with D possibly matching TRBD1 (5 bases). The V end lost 0 bases, the J end lost 6 bases, and 15 bases lay between the germline ends. The V gene's germline CDR1 is SGHVS and CDR2 FQNEAQ. The CDR3 is made up of 17 amino acids.

The chain combines TRBV2 with TRBJ1-5; D is possibly TRBD1 (5 bases). Germline V lookup: CDR1 SNHLY, CDR2 FYNNEI. The CDR3 is 13 residues long. Trimming removed 6 bases at V and 3 bases at J, with 9 bases between. The CDR3, as DNA: TGTGCCAGCAGAGACAGTATCAATCAGCCCCAGCATTTT. Translating gives CASRDSINQPQHF.

V is TRBV5-1 and J is TRBJ2-7, with TRBD1 matching 10 bases. With 4 bases clipped from V and 2 bases from J, the junction kept 6 bases outside the gene matches. The length of the CDR3 is 15 residues. CDR1 is SGHRS and CDR2 is YFSETQ in the germline V gene. CDR3 sequence reads: CASSPDRGPPYEQYV. The DNA of the CDR3 is TGCGCCAGCAGCCCCGACAGGGGGCCCCCCTACGAGCAGTACGTC.

The V call is TRBV19, the J call TRBJ2-3, with D perhaps matching TRBD2 (6 bases). The CDR3 loop spans 16 amino acids. Germline CDR1 and CDR2: LNHDA and SQIVND (reference sequence). V was cut by 1 base and J by 0 bases, with 11 bases left in between. CDR3 sequence (DNA): TGTGCCAGTAGTATAGTTGGAGGGAGTAGCACAGATACGCAGTATTTT. Translation gives CASSIVGGSSTDTQYF.

The J gene is TRBJ1-3, the V gene TRBV5-8; 9 positions agree with TRBD1. Germline CDR1 reads SGHTS; CDR2 reads YDEGEE. The CDR3 is 15 residues long. After removal of 2 bases from V and 2 bases from J, the junction contained 2 bases not matched to a gene. CDR3 in amino acids: CASSFTGGPGNTIYF. The DNA of the CDR3 is TGTGCCAGCAGCTTTACAGGGGGCCCTGGAAACACCATATATTTT.

V gene TRBV7-6 combines with J gene TRBJ2-5, with D possibly being TRBD2 (6 bases). Trimming stripped 2 bases from V and 1 base from J, with 11 bases between. CDR1 and CDR2 from the germline V gene are SGHVS and FNYEAQ. The CDR3 has 15 amino acids. For the CDR3, the DNA is TGTGCCAGCAGCTTAACTAGCCCAGGCCAAGAGACCCAGTACTTC. Protein: CASSLTSPGQETQYF. Looking up the rest from reference TRBV7-6 and TRBJ2-5 gives the full variable domain: GAGVSQSPRYKVTKRGQDVALRCDPISGHVSLYWYRQALGQGPEFLTYFNYEAQQDKSGLPNDRFSAERPEGSISTLTIQRTEQRDSAMYRCASSLTSPGQETQYFGPGTRLLVL.

This clone was recorded only once. The chain carries TRBV28 and TRBJ1-1; TRBD1 aligns across 8 bases. V was clipped by 3 bases and J by 1 base; unmatched bases: 4. The CDR3 sequence is 15 residues long. Looked up from germline, CDR1 is MDHEN and CDR2 is SYDVKM. CDR3 sequence (DNA): TGTGCCAGCAGTTTTATCAGGGGGCCGAACACTGAAGCTTTCTTT. Encoded protein: CASSFIRGPNTEAFF.